This TCR beta chain was sequenced for a study of T cell responses to AZD1222 COVID-19 vaccine. Points from the study as a whole: Donors in the cohort were predominantly white British and more often female, and clonal diversity was possibly underestimated. Scientists sampled the repertoires only once the peak T cell response had passed. Spike-specific TCR breadth and depth rose after two AZD1222 doses. Unmutated regions of variants are reportedly targeted by nearly half of spike-specific TCRs.

The table lists this clone with a count of one. The target antigen is unknown. Assay: immunoSEQ multiplex PCR; the TCRdb copy retains only in-frame clones and omits some. The table shows 80,000 to 90,000 clones, with around 90% occurring only once. The V end lost 6 bases, the J end lost 2 bases, and 15 bases lay between the germline ends. Germline CDR1 reads ENHRY; CDR2 reads SYGVKD. This CDR3 spans 15 amino acids. The sequence was obtained from an adult who received the AZD1222 COVID-19 vaccine. This specimen consisted of peripheral blood, obtained 28 days after the second AZD1222 dose. The rearrangement links TRBV10-3 to TRBJ2-3, with D perhaps TRBD2 (6 bases). This chain's CDR3 is CAISPAGGNTDTQYF. CDR3 coding DNA: TGTGCCATCAGCCCCGCAGGCGGGAACACAGATACGCAGTATTTT.